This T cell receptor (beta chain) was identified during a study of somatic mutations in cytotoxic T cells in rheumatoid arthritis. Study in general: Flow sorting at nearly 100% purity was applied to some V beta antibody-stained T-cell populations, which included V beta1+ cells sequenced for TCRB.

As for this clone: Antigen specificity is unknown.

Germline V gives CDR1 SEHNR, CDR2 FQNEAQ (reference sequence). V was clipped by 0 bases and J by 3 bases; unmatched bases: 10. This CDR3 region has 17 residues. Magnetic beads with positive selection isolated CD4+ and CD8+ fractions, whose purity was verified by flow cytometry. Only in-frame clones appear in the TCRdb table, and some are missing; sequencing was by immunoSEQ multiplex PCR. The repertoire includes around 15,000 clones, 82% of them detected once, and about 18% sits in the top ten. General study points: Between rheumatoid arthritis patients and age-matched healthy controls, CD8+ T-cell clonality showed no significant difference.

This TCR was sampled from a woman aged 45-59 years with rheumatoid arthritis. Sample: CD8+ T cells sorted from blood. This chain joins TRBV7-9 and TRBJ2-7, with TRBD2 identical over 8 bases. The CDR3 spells CASSLAAGGSGDYEQYF. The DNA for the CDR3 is TGTGCCAGCAGCTTAGCGGCTGGGGGTAGCGGGGACTACGAGCAGTACTTC.